The 21 T cell receptor beta chains below all came from one sample that was sequenced in a study of identifying expanded T cells in peripheral blood. Repertoires were generated with immunoSEQ multiplex PCR, while TCRdb's copy carries only in-frame clones and drops some. The sample has about 90,000 clones; approximately 86% are singletons. The specimen was blood. Every receptor here comes from a person aged 18 to 75 in good health.

The rearrangement joins TRBV19 to TRBJ2-3; D is unclear. CDR3 length: 13 residues. The germline gives CDR1 LNHDA, CDR2 SQIVND (reference sequence). V was trimmed by 1 base and J by 5 bases, leaving 7 bases between them. CDR3 amino acids: CASSIVPGDTQYF. DNA for the CDR3: TGTGCCAGTAGTATAGTCCCTGGAGATACGCAGTATTTT. The whole variable domain, filled in from reference TRBV19 and TRBJ2-3, reads DGGITQSPKYLFRKEGQNVTLSCEQNLNHDAMYWYRQDPGQGLRLIYYSQIVNDFQKGDIAEGYSVSREKKESFPLTVTSAQKNPTAFYLCASSIVPGDTQYFGPGTRLTVL.

The chain recombines TRBV25-1 with TRBJ2-1; D gene ambiguous. The V gene lost 4 bases and the J gene lost 2 bases, with 15 bases spanning the gap. Per the germline V gene, CDR1 is MGHDK and CDR2 is SYGVNS. This CDR3 is 16 amino acids long. In DNA, the CDR3 is TGTGCCAGCAGTGCGACACTCCTGACCGCCTACAATGAGCAGTTCTTC. This codes for CASSATLLTAYNEQFF.

The chain employs TRBV29-1 and TRBJ1-1; D perhaps matches TRBD1 (6 bases). This CDR3 is built from 15 residues. CDR1 and CDR2 from the germline V gene are SQVTM and ANQGSEA. Trimming removed 4 bases from V and 0 bases from J, with 15 bases in between. Here the CDR3 DNA reads TGCAGCGTTGGGGACATGGCTTCCATGAACACTGAAGCTTTCTTT. Residues: CSVGDMASMNTEAFF.

This clone has a handful of counts. The gene calls are TRBV6-6 and TRBJ1-2; a weak D match, TRBD1 (5 bases). Germline V gene data show CDR1 as MNHNY and CDR2 as SVGAGI (reference sequence). V was shortened by 4 bases and J by 8 bases, with 17 bases between the two germline ends. The CDR3 contains 14 residues. This chain's CDR3 is CASSSGTSKGGYTF. The CDR3, as DNA: TGTGCCAGCAGTTCAGGGACCTCGAAGGGGGGCTACACCTTC.

The rearrangement uses TRBV4-1 and TRBJ2-1, with TRBD1 matching over 7 bases. The CDR3 is 17 amino acids. The germline CDR1 and CDR2 sequences are MGHRA and YSYEKL. V shed 3 bases, J shed 1 base, and the junction held 9 bases outside the gene matches. The CDR3: CASSQKLGQLSYNEQFF. The CDR3 DNA reads as TGCGCCAGCAGCCAGAAATTGGGACAGTTATCCTACAATGAGCAGTTCTTC.

The chain employs TRBV6-5 and TRBJ1-1; 8 bases align to TRBD1. Losses at the gene ends were 6 bases for V and 9 bases for J; bases not matched to a gene: 9. This CDR3 comprises 13 residues. The germline V gene has CDR1 MNHEY and CDR2 SVGAGI. The CDR3 region has the DNA TGTGCCAGCAGACGTGACAGGGGTAATCAAGCTTTCTTT. This sequence encodes CASRRDRGNQAFF.

The V call is TRBV18, the J call TRBJ1-1; tentative D call: TRBD1 (5 bases). CDR3 length: 13 amino acids. V lost 2 bases and J 1 base, leaving 5 bases between the germline ends. CDR1 is KGHSH and CDR2 is LQKENI in the germline V gene. CDR3 sequence: CASSPRGNTEAFF. CDR3 bases: TGTGCCAGCTCACCAAGGGGGAACACTGAAGCTTTCTTT.

This sequence joins TRBV2 and TRBJ2-5; 7 bases are shared with TRBD1. CDR1 is SNHLY and CDR2 is FYNNEI in the germline V gene. The V and J ends lost 4 bases and 1 base, in that order; junction bases with no gene match: 3. The CDR3 runs 14 residues. CDR3 coding DNA: TGTGCCAGCAGTGTACAGGGGCCCCAAGAGACCCAGTACTTC. Encoded protein: CASSVQGPQETQYF.

This chain uses TRBV7-8 with TRBJ2-3; no firm D call. The germline V gene has CDR1 SGHVS and CDR2 FQNEAQ. The CDR3 contains 12 residues. V lost 6 bases to trimming and J lost 6 bases, with 10 bases between them. CDR3 DNA: TGTGCCAGCAGTTTCCGCCGGGATACGCAGTATTTT. Residues: CASSFRRDTQYF.

This clone was seen just once. The V and J genes are TRBV2 and TRBJ2-1; no firm D call. The CDR3 has 14 amino acids. From germline, CDR1 is SNHLY and CDR2 FYNNEI. Trimming took 10 bases from V and 0 from J, leaving 13 bases between them. The CDR3 region is CATSRLSSYNEQFF. CDR3 sequence (DNA): TGTGCCACCTCTCGGCTGAGCTCCTACAATGAGCAGTTCTTC.

The rearrangement uses TRBV5-3 and TRBJ1-3; D remains unclear. TRBV5-3 is an open reading frame whose function is uncertain. CDR3 size: 14 residues. Trimming left V 2 bases short and J 0 bases short, with 6 bases between. CDR3 sequence (DNA): TGTGCCAGAAGCTTCCAGGTCTCTGGAAACACCATATATTTT. This translates into CARSFQVSGNTIYF.

This clone was observed a handful of times. The chain links TRBV30 to TRBJ1-6; D not resolved. V gave up 2 bases and J gave up 10 bases, with 12 bases separating them. This CDR3 contains 13 residues. Germline CDR1 and CDR2: GTSNPN and SVGIG (reference sequence). CDR3 in amino acids: CAWSRTKPSPLHF. The CDR3 region has the DNA TGTGCCTGGAGTCGAACCAAACCATCACCCCTCCACTTT.

CDR3 DNA sequence: TGTGCCAGCAGCTTTCAGGGTGTAGGAGAGACCCAGTACTTC. Residues: CASSFQGVGETQYF. The chain recombines TRBV7-2 with TRBJ2-5, with D perhaps TRBD1 (5 bases). The CDR3 is 14 amino acids. The V end lost 3 bases, the J end lost 4 bases, and 12 bases lay between the germline ends. From germline, CDR1 is SGHTA and CDR2 FQGNSA.

CDR3 DNA: TGTGCCAGCAGCTTAGGAGGGGGCGAGCAGTACTTC. This encodes CASSLGGGEQYF. This chain joins TRBV13 and TRBJ2-7, with D possibly matching TRBD1 (6 bases). Trimming stripped 0 bases from V and 6 bases from J, with 6 bases between. Germline assignment: CDR1 PRHDT and CDR2 FYEKMQ (reference sequence). CDR3 size: 12 residues.

This clone was detected a few times. The V and J genes are TRBV11-2 and TRBJ1-4; D possibly corresponds to TRBD1 (5 bases). The CDR3 spans 14 residues. Germline V CDR1 and CDR2: SGHAT, FQNNGV. Between the trimmed V and J ends, which lost 6 bases and 10 bases, there was a span of 18 bases. The CDR3 nucleotides read TGTGCCAGCAGACCCAACTCGGGGGAGGGAAAACTGTTTTTT. The encoded protein is CASRPNSGEGKLFF.

The chain recombines TRBV6-1 with TRBJ2-5; D not certain. Trimming pared 3 bases from V and 4 bases from J, leaving 21 bases between. Germline V gives CDR1 MNHNS, CDR2 SASEGT. This CDR3 comprises 17 residues. In DNA, the CDR3 is TGTGCCAGCAGTGAGCCCGAATTCCGTAAGCAGACAGAGACCCAGTACTTC. This encodes CASSEPEFRKQTETQYF.

The table lists this clone with a few counts. The V gene is TRBV7-8, the J gene TRBJ1-2; 7 nucleotides agree with TRBD1. This CDR3 region has 18 residues. The V gene end was trimmed by 5 bases and the J gene end by 2 bases; junction bases not matched to a gene: 17. Germline V gene lookup returns CDR1 SGHVS and CDR2 FQNEAQ. Here the CDR3 DNA reads TGTGCCAGCAGCCCCTCCGGGTCGGGACAGATTATAAACTATGGCTACACCTTC. Translation: CASSPSGSGQIINYGYTF.

This rearrangement joins TRBV30 to TRBJ1-2; D uncertain. The germline V gene has CDR1 GTSNPN and CDR2 SVGIG (reference sequence). The CDR3 has 11 amino acids. V lost 7 bases and J 4 bases, leaving 10 bases between the germline ends. The CDR3 DNA follows: TGTGCCTCGGGCGTCGGCTATGGCTACACCTTC. Translation: CASGVGYGYTF.

This clone was detected only a few times. CDR3 DNA: TGTGCCAGCAGCTTGGCGGGACAGAACTATGGCTACACCTTC. It encodes CASSLAGQNYGYTF. The chain joins TRBV5-6 to TRBJ1-2; 7 positions match TRBD1. CDR1 SGHDT and CDR2 YYEEEE come from the germline V gene. The CDR3 loop spans 14 amino acids. With 0 bases clipped from V and 2 bases from J, the junction kept 1 base outside the gene matches.

The V call is TRBV2, the J call TRBJ2-2, with a tentative D call TRBD2 (5 bases). The CDR3 length is 12 residues. CDR1 SNHLY and CDR2 FYNNEI come from the germline V gene. Deletions cut 7 bases from V and 7 bases from J, with 10 bases between. CDR3 DNA sequence: TGTGCCAGCATCGGGGAAGTCGGGGAGCTGTTTTTT. It is translated as CASIGEVGELFF.

The chain has TRBV6-5 and TRBJ1-2, with 8 bases identical to TRBD1. Per germline, CDR1 MNHEY and CDR2 SVGAGI. This CDR3 spans 11 amino acids. Losses at the gene ends were 6 bases for V and 8 bases for J; bases not matched to a gene: 2. This CDR3 reads CASSSGGGYTF. The DNA of the CDR3 is TGTGCCAGCAGCTCAGGGGGCGGCTACACCTTC.